This note documents a single T cell receptor beta chain sequence. Its antigen remains unknown. The junction departs from the called germline gene at one end, perhaps through a read error. Alongside a J-beta primer mix, a sample-barcoded 5' primer served in a second PCR lasting roughly 6 to 11 cycles. Sequencing yielded, for each sample, at least 3 million paired-end reads carrying CDR3. From the 5' RACE reads, TCRdb called clonotypes with MiXCR, one entry per CDR3 protein. The sample lists over a million distinct CDR3 sequences; around 42% were seen once. These data originate in a study of blood T cells in healthy people across ages. Study-wide results and limits: Age brought a roughly linear fall in TCR beta diversity measured per million T cells. With donor CMV status unknown, expanded clonotype changes were possibly confounded. Since the PBMCs were unsorted, naive and antigen-experienced cells could not be conclusively compared.

The CDR3 extends over 15 amino acids. The germline gives CDR1 SGHAT, CDR2 FQNNGV. The clonotype originates from a young woman in good health. The sequencing sample was made of blood. The gene calls are TRBV11-2 and TRBJ2-1; the match to TRBD2 covers 13 bases. The CDR3 nucleotides read TGTGCCAGCAGCTTAGACGGAGGACTAGCGGGAGAGCTGTTCTTC. This sequence encodes CASSLDGGLAGELFF.